This TCR beta chain emerged from a study of blood T cells in healthy people across ages (dated by TCRdb to between 2014 and 2016). Regarding the research as a whole: In model experiments, template switching captured roughly one uniquely barcoded TCR beta cDNA molecule for every two T cells. Using deep sequencing normalized with unique cDNA molecular identifiers, the study measured how TCR beta repertoire diversity changes with age. The donors were divided into four age groups: young (average roughly 15 years), middle-aged (about 40), aged (approximately 62) and long-lived (around 80). Donors of different ages were randomly distributed across sequencing lanes to avoid experimental bias. The study analyzed two additional independent replicas of 1 million unique cDNA reads from the same blood draw for two donors, one aged 18 to 29 and one aged 80 or older. General conclusions and limits of the study: Compared with the aged group, the long-lived group had more naive CD4+ T cells, fewer expanded clones and increased TCR diversity, a pattern suggesting age selection. Observed TCR beta diversity per million T cells fell roughly linearly with age, and a significant reduction was already apparent by age roughly 40. Since profiling was done on bulk unsorted PBMCs, naive and antigen-experienced compartments could not be conclusively compared. The CMV infection status of donors was not known, potentially confounding age-related changes in expanded clonotypes. Observed TCR beta diversity correlated strongly with the percentage of naive T cells measured by flow cytometry. Estimates of total diversity based on one million sequenced T cells were regarded as lower bounds and as underestimates.

In regard to this clonotype: No antigen is known for it. No much larger clonotype is one base removed from it; base qualities were not supplied.

From the cysteine through the phenylalanine, the CDR3 covers 16 amino acids. Only the CDR3 DNA is retained, 48 bases long and in frame from the first base. The germline V gene encodes CDR1 LGHDT and CDR2 YNNKEL (reference sequence). Systemically healthy Caucasian individuals from Russia, around 38 in total and aged roughly 6 to 100 years, were included as donors. Approximately 11 milliliters of peripheral blood were drawn from each donor into EDTA-treated Vacutainer tubes. PBMCs were isolated by Ficoll-Paque density-gradient centrifugation, with at least 7 million obtained per sample. Total RNA was extracted from PBMCs with Trizol reagent, with at least 6 micrograms obtained per sample. For every donor, an aliquot of PBMCs went through flow cytometry to measure the percentages of naive CD45RAhigh/CD27high T cells. Libraries came from 5' RACE. A second PCR of roughly 7 to 11 cycles was performed with a sample-barcoded 5' primer and a J-beta primer mix. A unique molecular identifier was introduced onto each TCR beta cDNA molecule by a template-switch 5' adaptor carrying 12 random nucleotides. Each sample yielded at least 3 million CDR3-containing paired-end reads. First-strand cDNA was synthesized from all RNA with the Mint cDNA synthesis kit, primed by a TRBC-specific oligonucleotide. Following uracil-DNA glycosylase treatment, all cDNA underwent a first 18-cycle PCR with the universal primers M1SS and BC2_uni_R. In the source study's methods: Normalization of each sample was performed by random selection of 1 million high-quality reads, each carrying a distinct molecular identifier. Instead of being binned into consensus sequences, reads with shared molecular identifiers were discarded. MiTCR, run with a Q25 quality threshold and the strictest error-elimination algorithm, handled CDR3 identification, clonotype clustering and error correction. A nonparametric unseen species model with Euler transformation was used to estimate lower-bound total TCR beta diversity. The public sequencing data were trimmed at Q25 with fastp and processed into clonotypes with MiXCR by TCRdb, which kept only in-frame beta chains. Rows with a matching CDR3 protein are joined into one entry that keeps the most common DNA and genes. For this entry, the V and J calls and clone size follow TCRdb and not the study's own pipeline. Across this sample there are 1.5 million to 2 million distinct CDR3 sequences, with around 40% seen only once. The ten most abundant clones make up 23% of the sample.

The sequencing input was blood. This sequence was found in a human donor in good health. The chain uses TRBV3-1 and TRBJ2-5; 7 bases in the junction line up with TRBD1. The DNA end favors TRBJ2-7, so the J call may be wrong. The CDR3: CASSQLLRDRVYEQYF. The DNA sequence follows: TGTGCCAGCAGCCAACTCCTCCGGGACAGAGTCTACGAGCAGTACTTC.